This T cell receptor beta chain was profiled in a study of cytomegalovirus exposure and HLA in healthy donors. The CDR3 has 14 amino acids. Trimming at V came to 4 bases and at J to 3 bases, leaving 4 bases not matched to a gene. Per germline, CDR1 KGHSH and CDR2 LQKENI. As to this clone: Its specificity is unknown.

Notes on the study in general: V- and J-gene trimming of TCR beta was linked (in a later analysis) to a missense DCLRE1C variant.

With 60 Vbeta and 13 Jbeta primers, the PCR was carried out. The data were produced by immunoSEQ multiplex PCR, yet TCRdb's version contains in-frame clones alone and is incomplete. This table holds about 150,000 clones, around 72% found once. This TCR was sampled from a man aged 50-60 years in good health and CMV-seropositive. This rearrangement joins TRBV18 to TRBJ2-7; 9 positions agree with TRBD2. The sequenced sample consisted of PBMCs. The DNA of the CDR3 is TGTGCCAGCTCACTCGCTAGCGGGGACTACGAGCAGTACTTC. Translated, it gives CASSLASGDYEQYF.